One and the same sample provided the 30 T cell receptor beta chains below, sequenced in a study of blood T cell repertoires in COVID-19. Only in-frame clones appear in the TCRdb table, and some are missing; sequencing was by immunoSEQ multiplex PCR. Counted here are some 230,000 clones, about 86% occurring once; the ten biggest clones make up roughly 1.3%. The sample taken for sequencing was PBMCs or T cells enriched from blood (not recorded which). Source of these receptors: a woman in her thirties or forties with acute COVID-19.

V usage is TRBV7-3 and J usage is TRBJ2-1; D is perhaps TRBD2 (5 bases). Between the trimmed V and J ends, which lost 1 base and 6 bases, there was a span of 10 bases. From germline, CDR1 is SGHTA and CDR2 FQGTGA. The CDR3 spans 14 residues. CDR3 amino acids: CASSLRTQPNEQFF. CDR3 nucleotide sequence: TGTGCCAGCAGCTTAAGGACTCAGCCCAATGAGCAGTTCTTC.

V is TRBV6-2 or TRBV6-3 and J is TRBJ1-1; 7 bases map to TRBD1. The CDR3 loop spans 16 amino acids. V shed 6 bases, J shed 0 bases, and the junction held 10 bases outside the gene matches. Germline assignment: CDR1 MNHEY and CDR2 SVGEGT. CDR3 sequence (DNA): TGTGCCAGCAGCCCTTGGACAGGCCCTATGAACACTGAAGCTTTCTTT. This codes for CASSPWTGPMNTEAFF.

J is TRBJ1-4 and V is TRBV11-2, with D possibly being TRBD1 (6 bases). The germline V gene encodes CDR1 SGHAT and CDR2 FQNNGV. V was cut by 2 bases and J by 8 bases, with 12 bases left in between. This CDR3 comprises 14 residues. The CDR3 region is CASSLIQGKEKLFF. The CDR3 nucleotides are TGTGCCAGCAGCTTAATACAGGGAAAAGAAAAACTGTTTTTT.

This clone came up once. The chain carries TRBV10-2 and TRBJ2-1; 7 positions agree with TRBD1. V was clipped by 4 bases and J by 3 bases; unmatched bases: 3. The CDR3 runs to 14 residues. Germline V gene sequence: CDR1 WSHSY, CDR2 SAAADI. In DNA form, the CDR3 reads TGCGCCAGCAGTGGGGGACAGTTCTACAATGAGCAGTTCTTC. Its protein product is CASSGGQFYNEQFF.

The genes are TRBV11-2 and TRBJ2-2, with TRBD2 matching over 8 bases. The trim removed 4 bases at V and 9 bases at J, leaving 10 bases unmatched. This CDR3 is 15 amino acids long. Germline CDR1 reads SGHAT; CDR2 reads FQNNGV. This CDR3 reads CASSSKTAGVRELFF. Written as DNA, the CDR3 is TGTGCCAGCAGCTCCAAAACAGCGGGAGTAAGGGAGCTGTTTTTT.

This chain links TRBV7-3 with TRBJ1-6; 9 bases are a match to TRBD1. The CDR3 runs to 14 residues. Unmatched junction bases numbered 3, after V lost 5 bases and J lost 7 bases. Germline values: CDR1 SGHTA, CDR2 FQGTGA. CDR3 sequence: CASSEQGANSPLHF. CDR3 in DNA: TGTGCCAGCAGCGAACAGGGGGCGAATTCACCCCTCCACTTT.

The CDR3 region is CASGFGVPAFF. The CDR3 bases are TGTGCCAGCGGGTTCGGGGTTCCTGCTTTCTTT. The chain joins TRBV11-2 to TRBJ1-1, with D unresolved. Germline CDR1 reads SGHAT; CDR2 reads FQNNGV. The CDR3 runs 11 residues. V lost 8 bases and J lost 11, with 15 bases in between.

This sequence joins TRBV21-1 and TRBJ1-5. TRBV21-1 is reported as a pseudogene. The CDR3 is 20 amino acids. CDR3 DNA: TGTGCCAGCAGCAAAGATGAGTCATCCTCGGGGTGGAATAGCAATCAGCCCCAGCATTTT. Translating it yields CASSKDESSSGWNSNQPQHF.

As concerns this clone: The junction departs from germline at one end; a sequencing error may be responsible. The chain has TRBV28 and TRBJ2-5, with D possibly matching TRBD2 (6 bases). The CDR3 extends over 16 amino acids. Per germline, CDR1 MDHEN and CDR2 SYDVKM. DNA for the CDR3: TGTGCCAGCACTTTACCGGGCACCGGGACTCAAGAGACCCAGTACTTC. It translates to CASTLPGTGTQETQYF.

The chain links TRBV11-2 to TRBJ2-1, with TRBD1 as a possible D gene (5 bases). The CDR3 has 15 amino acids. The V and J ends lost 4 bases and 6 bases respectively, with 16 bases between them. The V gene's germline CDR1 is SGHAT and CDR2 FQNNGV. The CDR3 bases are TGTGCCAGCAGCTACGGACAAGCTTGGGGCAATGAGCAGTTCTTC. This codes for CASSYGQAWGNEQFF.

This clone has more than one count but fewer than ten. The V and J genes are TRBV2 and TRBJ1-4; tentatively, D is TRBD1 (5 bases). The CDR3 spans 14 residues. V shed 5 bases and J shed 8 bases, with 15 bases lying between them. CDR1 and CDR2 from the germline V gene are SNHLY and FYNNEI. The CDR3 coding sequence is TGTGCCAGCAGTCTGTCGGGGGTGAAAGAAAAACTGTTTTTT. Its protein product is CASSLSGVKEKLFF.

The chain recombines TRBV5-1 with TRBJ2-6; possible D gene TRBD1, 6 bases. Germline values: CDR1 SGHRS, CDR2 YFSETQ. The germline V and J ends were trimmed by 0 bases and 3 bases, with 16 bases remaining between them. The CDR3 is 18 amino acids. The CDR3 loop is CASSLDLTQGNGANVLTF. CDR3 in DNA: TGCGCCAGCAGCTTGGACCTTACCCAGGGGAATGGGGCCAACGTCCTGACTTTC.

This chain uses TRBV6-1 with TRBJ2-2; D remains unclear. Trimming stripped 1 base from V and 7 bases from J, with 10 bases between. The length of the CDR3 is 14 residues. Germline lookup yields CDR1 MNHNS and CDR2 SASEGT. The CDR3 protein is CASSEGQVLGELFF. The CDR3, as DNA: TGTGCCAGCAGTGAAGGGCAGGTCCTCGGGGAGCTGTTTTTT.

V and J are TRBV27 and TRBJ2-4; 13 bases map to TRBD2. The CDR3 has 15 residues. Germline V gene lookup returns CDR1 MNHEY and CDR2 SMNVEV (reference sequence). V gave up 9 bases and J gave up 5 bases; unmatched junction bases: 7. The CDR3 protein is CARGLAGEVENIQYF. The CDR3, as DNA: TGTGCCAGAGGACTAGCGGGAGAGGTTGAAAACATTCAGTACTTC.

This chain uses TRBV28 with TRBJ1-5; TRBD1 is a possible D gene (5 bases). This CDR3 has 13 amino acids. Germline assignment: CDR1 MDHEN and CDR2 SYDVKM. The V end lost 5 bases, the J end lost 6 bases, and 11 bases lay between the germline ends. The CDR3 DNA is TGTGCCAGCAGTCCCAGGGTAGGTCAGCCCCAGCATTTT. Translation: CASSPRVGQPQHF.

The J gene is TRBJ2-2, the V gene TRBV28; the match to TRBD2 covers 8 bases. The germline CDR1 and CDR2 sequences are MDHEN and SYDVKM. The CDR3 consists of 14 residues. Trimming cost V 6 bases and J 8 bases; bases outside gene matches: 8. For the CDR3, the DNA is TGTGCCAGCAGCGTGTCAGCGGGAGAGGGGGAGCTGTTTTTT. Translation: CASSVSAGEGELFF.

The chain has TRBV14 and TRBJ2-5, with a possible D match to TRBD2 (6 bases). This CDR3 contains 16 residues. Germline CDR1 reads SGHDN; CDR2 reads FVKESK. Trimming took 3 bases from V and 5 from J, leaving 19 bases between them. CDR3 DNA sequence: TGTGCCAGCAGCCAGGTTCGATCGGGAGTCGGGGAGACCCAGTACTTC. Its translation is CASSQVRSGVGETQYF.

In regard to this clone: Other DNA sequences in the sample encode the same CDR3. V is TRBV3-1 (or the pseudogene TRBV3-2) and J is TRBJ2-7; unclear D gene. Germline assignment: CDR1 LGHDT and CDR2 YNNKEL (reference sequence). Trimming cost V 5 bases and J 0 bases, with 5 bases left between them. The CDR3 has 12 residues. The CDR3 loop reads CASSRSSYEQYF. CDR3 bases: TGTGCCAGCAGCAGGAGCTCCTACGAGCAGTACTTC.

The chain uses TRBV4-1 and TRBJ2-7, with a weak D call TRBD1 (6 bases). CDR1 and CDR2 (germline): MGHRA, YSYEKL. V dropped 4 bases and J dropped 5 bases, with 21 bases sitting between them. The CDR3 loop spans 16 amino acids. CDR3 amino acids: CASSPARGTLSHEQYF. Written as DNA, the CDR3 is TGCGCCAGCAGCCCCGCGAGAGGGACACTGTCCCACGAGCAGTACTTC.

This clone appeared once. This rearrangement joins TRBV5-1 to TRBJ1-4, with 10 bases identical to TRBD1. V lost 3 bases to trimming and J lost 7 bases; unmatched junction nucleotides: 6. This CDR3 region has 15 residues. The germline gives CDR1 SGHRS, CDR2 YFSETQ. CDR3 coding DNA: TGCGCCAGCAGCTCGACAGGGGGCGGATTTGAAAAACTGTTTTTT. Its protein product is CASSSTGGGFEKLFF.

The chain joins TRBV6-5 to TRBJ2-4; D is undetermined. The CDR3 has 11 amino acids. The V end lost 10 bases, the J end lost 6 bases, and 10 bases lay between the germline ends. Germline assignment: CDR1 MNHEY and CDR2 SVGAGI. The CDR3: CATSALNIQYF. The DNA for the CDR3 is TGTGCCACCTCAGCGTTAAACATTCAGTACTTC.

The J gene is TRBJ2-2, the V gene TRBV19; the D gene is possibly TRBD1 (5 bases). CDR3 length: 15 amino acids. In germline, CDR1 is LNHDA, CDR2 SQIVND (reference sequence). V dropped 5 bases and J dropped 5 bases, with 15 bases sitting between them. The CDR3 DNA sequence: TGTGCCAGTAGTGTTTCACCAGGGATGACCGGGGAGCTGTTTTTT. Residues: CASSVSPGMTGELFF.

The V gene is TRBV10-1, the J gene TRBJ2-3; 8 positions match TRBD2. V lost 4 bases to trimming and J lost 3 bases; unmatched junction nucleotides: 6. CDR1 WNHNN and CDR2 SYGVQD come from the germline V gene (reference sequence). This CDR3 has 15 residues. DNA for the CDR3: TGCGCCAGCAGTGTGTCTAGCGGGCTTACAGATACGCAGTATTTT. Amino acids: CASSVSSGLTDTQYF.

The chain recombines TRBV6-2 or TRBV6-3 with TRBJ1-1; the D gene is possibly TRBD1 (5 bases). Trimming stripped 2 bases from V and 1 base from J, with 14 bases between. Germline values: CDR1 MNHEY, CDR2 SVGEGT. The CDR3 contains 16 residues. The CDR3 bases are TGTGCCAGCAGTTACGGACACACCTCCCCGAACACTGAAGCTTTCTTT. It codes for CASSYGHTSPNTEAFF.

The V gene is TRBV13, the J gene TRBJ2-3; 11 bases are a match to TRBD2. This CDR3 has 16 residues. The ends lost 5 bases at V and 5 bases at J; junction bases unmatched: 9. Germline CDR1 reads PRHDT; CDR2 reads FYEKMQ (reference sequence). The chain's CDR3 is CASSDRLAGLGDTQYF. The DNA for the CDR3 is TGTGCCAGCAGCGACCGACTAGCGGGATTGGGAGATACGCAGTATTTT.

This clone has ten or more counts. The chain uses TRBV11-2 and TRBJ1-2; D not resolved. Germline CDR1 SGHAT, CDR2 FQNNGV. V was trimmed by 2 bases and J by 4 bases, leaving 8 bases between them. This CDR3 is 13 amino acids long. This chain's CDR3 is CASSLRPGYGYTF. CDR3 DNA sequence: TGTGCCAGCAGCTTAAGGCCGGGCTATGGCTACACCTTC.

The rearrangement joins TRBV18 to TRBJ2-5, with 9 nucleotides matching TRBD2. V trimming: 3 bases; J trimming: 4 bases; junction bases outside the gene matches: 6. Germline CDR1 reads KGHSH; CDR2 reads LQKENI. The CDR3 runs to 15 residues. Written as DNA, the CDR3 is TGTGCCAGCTCACCTAGCGGGAGCTCTAGAGAGACCCAGTACTTC. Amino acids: CASSPSGSSRETQYF.

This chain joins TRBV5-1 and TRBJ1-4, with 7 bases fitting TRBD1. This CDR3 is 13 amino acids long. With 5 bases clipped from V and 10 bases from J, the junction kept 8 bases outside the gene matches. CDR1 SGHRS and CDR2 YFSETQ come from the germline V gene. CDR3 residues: CASRATGEGKLFF. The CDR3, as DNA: TGCGCCAGCAGAGCTACAGGGGAAGGAAAACTGTTTTTT.

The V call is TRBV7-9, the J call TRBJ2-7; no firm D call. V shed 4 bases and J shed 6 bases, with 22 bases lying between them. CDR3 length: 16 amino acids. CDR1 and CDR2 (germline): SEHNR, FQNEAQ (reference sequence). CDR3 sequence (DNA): TGTGCCAGCAGCTCCCCCCCGGGTAGTACGATTCCCGAGCAGTACTTC. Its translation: CASSSPPGSTIPEQYF.

In DNA form, the CDR3 reads TGTGCCACCAGACTAGCGGGGGCCAACACCGGGGAGCTGTTTTTT. Translated: CATRLAGANTGELFF. The chain combines TRBV27 with TRBJ2-2; 12 bases map to TRBD2. Germline CDR1 reads MNHEY; CDR2 reads SMNVEV (reference sequence). CDR3 length: 15 amino acids. V lost 10 bases and J lost 2; bases outside the gene matches: 5.